The clone carrying this T cell receptor beta chain was counted between two and nine times. The sample comes from a study of identical twins. The CDR3 is made up of 13 amino acids. V lost 7 bases and J lost 6, with 15 bases in between. Germline lookup yields CDR1 ENHRY and CDR2 SYGVKD. TCRdb re-derived calls from the 5' RACE reads in MiXCR, one entry per CDR3 protein. This sample has about 220,000 distinct CDR3 sequences, with less than 8% found just once. This same sample was also part of a study on yellow fever vaccine responses in identical twins.

The sequenced material came from memory (CD45RO+) T cells sorted from blood. The TCR comes from a young woman in good health. The chain employs TRBV10-3 and TRBJ1-1, with D uncertain. The CDR3 nucleotides are TGTGCCATCACCACAGACCTCATCGCTGAAGCTTTCTTT. This encodes CAITTDLIAEAFF.